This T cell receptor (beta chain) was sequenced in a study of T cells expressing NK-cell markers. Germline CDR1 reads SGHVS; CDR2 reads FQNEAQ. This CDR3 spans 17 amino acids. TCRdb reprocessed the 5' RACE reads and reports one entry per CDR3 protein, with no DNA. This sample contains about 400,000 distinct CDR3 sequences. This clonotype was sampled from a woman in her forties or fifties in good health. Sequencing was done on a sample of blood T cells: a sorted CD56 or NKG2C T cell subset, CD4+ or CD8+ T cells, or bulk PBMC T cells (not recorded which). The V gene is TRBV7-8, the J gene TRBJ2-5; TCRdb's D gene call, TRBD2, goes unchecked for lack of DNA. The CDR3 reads CASSPRTSGDTQETQYF.